The sequence of this TCR beta chain was determined in a study of CD8 T cells in Susac syndrome. J was trimmed by 0 bases and V by 5 bases; bases with no gene match: 11. This CDR3 has 18 amino acids. Random hexamers were used to reverse transcribe the RNA input (about 0.45 to 1 ug). Across 54 Vbeta and 13 Jbeta, TCR beta CDR3 was amplified with immunoSEQ multiplex PCR. TCRdb re-called the immunoSEQ multiplex PCR reads through MiXCR, storing one row per CDR3 protein. The sample records roughly 120,000 distinct CDR3 sequences, roughly 94% being singletons. In blood CD8+ and CD4+ T cells, TCR beta underwent sequencing. TEMRA cells were enriched by FACS, and CD4+ and CD8+ T cells were negatively isolated.

The clonotype originates from a human donor with multiple sclerosis. Sequencing was carried out using CD4+ T cells from PBMCs. The chain uses TRBV12-3 or TRBV12-4 and TRBJ1-2, with TRBD1 identical over 11 bases. The CDR3 reads CASSMRTGGVRANYGYTF. DNA for the CDR3: TGTGCCAGCAGTATGCGGACAGGGGGCGTGAGGGCTAACTATGGCTACACCTTC.